These 15 T cell receptor beta chains came from one sample sequenced in a study of CD8 T cells in ankylosing spondylitis. TCRdb reanalysed the 5' RACE reads using MiXCR and keeps one entry per CDR3 protein. The sample holds roughly 200,000 distinct CDR3 sequences, around 13% seen once. Sequencing was carried out using blood, either unsorted or a sorted T cell fraction (not recorded which). Receptor source: a male donor with ankylosing spondylitis or in good health (not recorded which).

This clonotype occurred a few times. The J gene is TRBJ2-2, the V gene TRBV27; 10 bases map to TRBD2. The CDR3 loop spans 17 amino acids. Germline loops: CDR1 MNHEY, CDR2 SMNVEV (reference sequence). Trimming removed 3 bases from V and 0 bases from J; junction bases left unmatched: 4. For the CDR3, the DNA is TGTGCCAGCAGTTTTCTAGCGGGGGTTCCGAACACCGGGGAGCTGTTTTTT. Amino acid sequence: CASSFLAGVPNTGELFF.

This clonotype was seen repeatedly, ten times or more. In DNA form, the CDR3 reads TGTGCCAGCAGTGGGGATAACACTGAAGCTTTCTTT. Encoded protein: CASSGDNTEAFF. The chain combines TRBV2 with TRBJ1-1, with D unresolved. The CDR3 is 12 residues long. The V and J ends lost 4 bases and 2 bases respectively, with 5 bases between them. Per germline, CDR1 SNHLY and CDR2 FYNNEI.

This clonotype was seen a few times. The V and J genes are TRBV30 and TRBJ2-1, with unresolved D. Germline values: CDR1 GTSNPN, CDR2 SVGIG (reference sequence). This CDR3 has 19 residues. Trimming left V 0 bases short and J 0 bases short, with 21 bases between. The CDR3: CAWSVRWFTPPSSYNEQFF. DNA of the CDR3: TGTGCCTGGAGTGTACGGTGGTTTACTCCACCGAGCTCCTACAATGAGCAGTTCTTC.

This sequence joins TRBV10-3 and TRBJ2-5; 7 nucleotides align to TRBD1. CDR3 length equals 19 residues. Germline lookup yields CDR1 ENHRY and CDR2 SYGVKD. After removal of 1 base from V and 4 bases from J, the junction contained 18 bases not matched to a gene. The CDR3: CAISEFESFTGEGRETQYF. CDR3 bases: TGTGCCATCAGTGAGTTTGAATCCTTTACAGGGGAAGGTAGAGAGACCCAGTACTTC.

This clonotype has only a few counts. This chain links TRBV7-9 with TRBJ1-2; D unresolved. Trimming removed 5 bases at V and 6 bases at J, with 13 bases between. The CDR3 is made up of 13 amino acids. Per the germline V gene, CDR1 is SEHNR and CDR2 is FQNEAQ (reference sequence). The chain's CDR3 is CASSPPDPNGYTF. As DNA, the CDR3 is TGTGCCAGCAGCCCCCCGGACCCAAATGGCTACACCTTC.

This clonotype was detected only a few times. CDR3 coding DNA: TGTGCCAGCAGTTCCGGGACAACTGAAGCTTTCTTT. Its translation is CASSSGTTEAFF. The chain carries TRBV27 and TRBJ1-1; weak D call: TRBD1 (6 bases). Trimming took off 4 bases at V and 5 bases at J, with 8 bases between the two ends. The CDR3 contains 12 residues. From germline, CDR1 is MNHEY and CDR2 SMNVEV (reference sequence).

The table lists this clonotype with a few counts. The rearrangement uses TRBV5-5 and TRBJ1-1; D is possibly TRBD1 (5 bases). The ends were cut back, 4 bases at V and 0 bases at J, with 10 bases in the middle. CDR3 length: 14 amino acids. Germline assignment: CDR1 SGHKS and CDR2 YYEKEE (reference sequence). This CDR3 reads CASSGAFLNTEAFF. The CDR3 bases are TGTGCCAGCAGCGGGGCTTTCTTGAACACTGAAGCTTTCTTT.

The chain joins TRBV7-9 to TRBJ2-7; 8 bases line up with TRBD1. Germline V CDR1 and CDR2: SEHNR, FQNEAQ (reference sequence). Trimming took 4 bases from V and 3 from J; bases not matched to a gene: 11. This CDR3 contains 16 residues. In DNA form, the CDR3 reads TGTGCCAGCAGCTCCACAGGGGGGCGACATGGCTACGAGCAGTACTTC. This codes for CASSSTGGRHGYEQYF. Drawing the rest from reference TRBV7-9 and TRBJ2-7, the complete variable domain is DTGVSQNPRHKITKRGQNVTFRCDPISEHNRLYWYRQTLGQGPEFLTYFQNEAQLEKSRLLSDRFSAERPKGSFSTLEIQRTEQGDSAMYLCASSSTGGRHGYEQYFGPGTRLTVT.

In this sample, this clonotype turned up a few times. The V call is TRBV30, the J call TRBJ1-1; D is unresolved. CDR3 length: 12 amino acids. V lost 0 bases and J 3 bases, leaving 5 bases between the germline ends. Germline assignment: CDR1 GTSNPN and CDR2 SVGIG (reference sequence). DNA for the CDR3: TGTGCCTGGAGTGTCTTGCACACTGAAGCTTTCTTT. Residues: CAWSVLHTEAFF. Complete variable domain (other parts from reference TRBV30 and TRBJ1-1): SQTIHQWPATLVQPVGSPLSLECTVEGTSNPNLYWYRQAAGRGLQLLFYSVGIGQISSEVPQNLSASRPQDRQFILSSKKLLLSDSGFYLCAWSVLHTEAFFGQGTRLTVV.

There are a few counts of this clonotype. This chain uses TRBV9 with TRBJ2-1; perhaps D is TRBD1 or TRBD2 (5 bases each). The length of the CDR3 is 17 residues. Germline lookup yields CDR1 SGDLS and CDR2 YYNGEE. V was pared by 3 bases and J by 5 bases, with 21 bases between. The DNA for the CDR3 is TGTGCCAGCAGCGCCATACCCCTCGGGACCGTGAACAATGAGCAGTTCTTC. It translates to CASSAIPLGTVNNEQFF.

This clonotype was seen a handful of times. This sequence joins TRBV2 and TRBJ1-2; the match to TRBD1 covers 11 bases. The CDR3 length is 17 residues. Germline values: CDR1 SNHLY, CDR2 FYNNEI. With V trimmed by 3 bases and J by 6 bases, 12 bases remained unmatched. This chain's CDR3 is CASSENLWTGGGDGYTF. CDR3 nucleotide sequence: TGTGCCAGCAGTGAGAACCTTTGGACAGGGGGCGGTGATGGCTACACCTTC.

The chain couples TRBV7-6 to TRBJ1-1, with TRBD1 matching over 9 bases. V lost 6 bases to trimming and J lost 6 bases; unmatched junction nucleotides: 11. Germline loops: CDR1 SGHVS, CDR2 FNYEAQ. The CDR3 has 15 amino acids. This chain's CDR3 is CASSLSPGQGSEAFF. For the CDR3, the DNA is TGTGCCAGCAGTTTGTCTCCGGGACAGGGATCTGAAGCTTTCTTT.

This clonotype showed up just a few times. V and J are TRBV5-1 and TRBJ2-7; D gene ambiguous. The V end was cut by 0 bases, the J end by 8 bases, with 15 bases between. CDR3 length: 14 residues. Germline CDR1 reads SGHRS; CDR2 reads YFSETQ. CDR3 amino acids: CASSLGHGIRQQYF. The CDR3 bases are TGCGCCAGCAGCTTGGGGCACGGAATCAGACAGCAGTACTTC.

This clonotype was counted between two and nine times. This rearrangement joins TRBV11-3 to TRBJ2-2, with 7 positions matching TRBD1. Losses at the gene ends were 5 bases for V and 7 bases for J; bases not matched to a gene: 4. The CDR3 covers 13 residues. CDR1 and CDR2 from the germline V gene are SGHNT and YENEEA. CDR3 protein: CASSPYRGGELFF. Here the CDR3 DNA reads TGTGCCAGCAGCCCTTACAGGGGCGGGGAGCTGTTTTTT.

A few counts support this clonotype. The chain is built from TRBV20-1 and TRBJ2-1, with D perhaps matching TRBD2 (6 bases). Looked up from germline, CDR1 is DFQATT and CDR2 is SNEGSKA (reference sequence). V was trimmed by 5 bases and J by 5 bases, leaving 7 bases between them. The CDR3 sequence is 11 residues long. The CDR3 loop is CSAGLNNEQFF. The CDR3 DNA reads TGCAGTGCTGGACTAAACAATGAGCAGTTCTTC.